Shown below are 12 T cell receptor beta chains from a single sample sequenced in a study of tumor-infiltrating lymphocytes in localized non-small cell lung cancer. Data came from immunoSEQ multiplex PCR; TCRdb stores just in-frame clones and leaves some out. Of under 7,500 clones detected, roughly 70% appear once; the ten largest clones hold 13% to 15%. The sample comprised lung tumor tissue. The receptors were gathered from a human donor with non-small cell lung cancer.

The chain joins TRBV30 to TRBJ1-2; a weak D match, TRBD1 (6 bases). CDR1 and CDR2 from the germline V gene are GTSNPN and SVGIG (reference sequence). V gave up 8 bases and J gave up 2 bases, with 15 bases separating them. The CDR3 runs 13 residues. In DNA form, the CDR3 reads TGTGCCCTATCTCAGGGGAACAACTATGGCTACACCTTC. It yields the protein CALSQGNNYGYTF.

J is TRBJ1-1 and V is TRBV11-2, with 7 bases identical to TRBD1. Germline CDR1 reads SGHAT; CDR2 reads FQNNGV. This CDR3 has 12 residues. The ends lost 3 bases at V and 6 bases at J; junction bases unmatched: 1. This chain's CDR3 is CASSFTGAEAFF. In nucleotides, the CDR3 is TGTGCCAGCAGCTTTACAGGGGCTGAAGCTTTCTTT.

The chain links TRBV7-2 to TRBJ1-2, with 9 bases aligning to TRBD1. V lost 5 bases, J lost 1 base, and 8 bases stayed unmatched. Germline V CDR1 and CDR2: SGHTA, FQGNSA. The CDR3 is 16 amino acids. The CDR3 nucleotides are TGTGCCAGCAGCGCCCTAGGACAGGGGTTTAACTATGGCTACACCTTC. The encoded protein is CASSALGQGFNYGYTF.

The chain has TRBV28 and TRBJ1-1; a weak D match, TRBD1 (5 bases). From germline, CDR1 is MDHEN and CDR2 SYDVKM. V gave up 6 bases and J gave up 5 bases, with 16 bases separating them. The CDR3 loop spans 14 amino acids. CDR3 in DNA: TGTGCCAGCAGACTCCCGAACTGGGGGACTGAAGCTTTCTTT. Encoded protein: CASRLPNWGTEAFF.

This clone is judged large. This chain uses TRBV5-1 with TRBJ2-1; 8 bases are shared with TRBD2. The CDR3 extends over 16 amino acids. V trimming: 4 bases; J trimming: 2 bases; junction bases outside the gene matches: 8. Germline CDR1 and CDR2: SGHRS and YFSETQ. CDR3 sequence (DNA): TGCGCCAGCAGCCTGGAGGGAGCGGGGGCCTACAATGAGCAGTTCTTC. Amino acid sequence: CASSLEGAGAYNEQFF. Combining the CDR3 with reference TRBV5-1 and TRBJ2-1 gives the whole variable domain KAGVTQTPRYLIKTRGQQVTLSCSPISGHRSVSWYQQTPGQGLQFLFEYFSETQRNKGNFPGRFSGRQFSNSRSEMNVSTLELGDSALYLCASSLEGAGAYNEQFFGPGTRLTVL.

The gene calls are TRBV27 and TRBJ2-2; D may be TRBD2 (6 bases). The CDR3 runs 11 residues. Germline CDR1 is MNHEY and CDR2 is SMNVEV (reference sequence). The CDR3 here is CAVWGVGELFF. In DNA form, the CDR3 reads TGTGCGGTCTGGGGGGTCGGGGAGCTGTTTTTT.

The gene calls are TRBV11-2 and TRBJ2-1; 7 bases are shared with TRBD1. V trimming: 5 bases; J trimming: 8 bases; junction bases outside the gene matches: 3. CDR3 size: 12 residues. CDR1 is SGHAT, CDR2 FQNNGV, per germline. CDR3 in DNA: TGTGCCAGCAGCCGACAGGGCGATGAGCAGTTCTTC. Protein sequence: CASSRQGDEQFF.

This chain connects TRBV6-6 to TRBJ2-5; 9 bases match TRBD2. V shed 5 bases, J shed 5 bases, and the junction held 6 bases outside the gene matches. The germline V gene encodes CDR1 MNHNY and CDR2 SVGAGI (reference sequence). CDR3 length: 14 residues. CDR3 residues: CASSHSGSGETQYF. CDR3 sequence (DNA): TGTGCCAGCAGTCATAGCGGGAGTGGGGAGACCCAGTACTTC.

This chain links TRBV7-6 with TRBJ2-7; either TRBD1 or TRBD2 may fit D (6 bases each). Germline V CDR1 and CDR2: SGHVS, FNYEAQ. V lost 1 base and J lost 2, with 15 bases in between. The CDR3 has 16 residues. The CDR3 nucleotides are TGTGCCAGCAGCTTAGAACGGGGGCTCCCTCCCTACGAGCAGTACTTC. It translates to CASSLERGLPPYEQYF.

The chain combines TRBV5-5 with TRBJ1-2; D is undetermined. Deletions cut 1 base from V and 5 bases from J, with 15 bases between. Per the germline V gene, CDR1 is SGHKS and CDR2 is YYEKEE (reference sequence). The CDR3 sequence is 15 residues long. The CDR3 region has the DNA TGTGCCAGCAGCTTGAGTCTCGCGACAAATTATGGCTACACCTTC. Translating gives CASSLSLATNYGYTF.

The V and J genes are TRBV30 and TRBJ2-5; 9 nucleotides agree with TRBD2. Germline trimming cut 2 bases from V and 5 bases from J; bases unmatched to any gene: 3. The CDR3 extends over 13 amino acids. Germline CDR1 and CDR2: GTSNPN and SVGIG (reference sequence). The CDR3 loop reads CAWSIAGVETQYF. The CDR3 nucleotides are TGTGCCTGGAGTATAGCGGGAGTGGAGACCCAGTACTTC.

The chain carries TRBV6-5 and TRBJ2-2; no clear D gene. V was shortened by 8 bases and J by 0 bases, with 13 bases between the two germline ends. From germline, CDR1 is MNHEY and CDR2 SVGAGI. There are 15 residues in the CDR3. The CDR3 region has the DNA TGTGCCAGCCGCTACGGCGGCGCGAACACCGGGGAGCTGTTTTTT. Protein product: CASRYGGANTGELFF.